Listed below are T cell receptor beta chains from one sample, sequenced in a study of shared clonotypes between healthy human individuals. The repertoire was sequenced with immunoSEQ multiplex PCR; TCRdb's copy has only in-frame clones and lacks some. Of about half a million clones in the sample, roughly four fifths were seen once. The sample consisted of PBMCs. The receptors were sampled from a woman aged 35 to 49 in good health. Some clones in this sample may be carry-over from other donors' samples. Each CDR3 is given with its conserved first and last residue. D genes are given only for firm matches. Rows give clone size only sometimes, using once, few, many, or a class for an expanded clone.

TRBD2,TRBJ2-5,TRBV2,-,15,CASSEESGEGETQYF,TGTGCCAGCAGTGAAGAAAGCGGGGAGGGAGAGACCCAGTACTTC
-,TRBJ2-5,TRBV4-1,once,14,CASGLGPGQETQYF,TGCGCCAGCGGCCTTGGACCCGGCCAGGAGACCCAGTACTTC
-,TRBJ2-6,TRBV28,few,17,CASRTPTGISGANVLTF,TGTGCCAGCAGAACCCCTACAGGGATCTCTGGGGCCAACGTCCTGACTTTC
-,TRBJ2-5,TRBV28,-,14,CASTPSGTEETQYF,TGTGCCAGCACTCCTTCTGGGACTGAAGAGACCCAGTACTTC
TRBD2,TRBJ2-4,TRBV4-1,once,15,CASSSGYLAKNIQYF,TGCGCCAGCTCTAGCGGGTATTTAGCCAAAAACATTCAGTACTTC
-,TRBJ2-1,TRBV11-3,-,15,CASSLGPPSLNEQFF,TGTGCCAGCAGCTTAGGACCCCCATCGTTGAATGAGCAGTTCTTC
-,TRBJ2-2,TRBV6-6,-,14,CASSPSPNTGELFF,TGTGCCAGCAGTCCATCCCCTAACACCGGGGAGCTGTTTTTT
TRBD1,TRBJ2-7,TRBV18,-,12,CASSSTGSEQYF,TGTGCCAGCTCATCGACAGGGAGTGAGCAGTACTTC
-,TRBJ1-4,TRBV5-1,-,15,CASSLGGKRGEKLFF,TGCGCCAGCAGCTTGGGCGGCAAGAGGGGGGAAAAACTGTTTTTT
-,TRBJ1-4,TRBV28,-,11,CASSQERGLFF,TGTGCCAGCAGCCAAGAAAGGGGACTGTTTTTT
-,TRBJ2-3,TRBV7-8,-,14,CASSLTSSTDTQYF,TGTGCCAGCAGCTTAACCAGTAGCACAGATACGCAGTATTTT
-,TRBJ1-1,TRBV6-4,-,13,CASSFDPNTEAFF,TGTGCCAGCAGTTTTGACCCGAACACTGAAGCTTTCTTT
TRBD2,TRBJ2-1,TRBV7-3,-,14,CASSLSGRANEQFF,TGTGCCAGCAGCTTATCCGGGAGGGCGAATGAGCAGTTCTTC
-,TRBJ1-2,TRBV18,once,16,CASSPPGETPYYGYTF,TGTGCCAGCTCACCACCCGGGGAAACCCCATACTATGGCTACACCTTC
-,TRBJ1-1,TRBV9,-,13,CASSPRGGTEAFF,TGTGCCAGCAGCCCCCGGGGGGGCACTGAAGCTTTCTTT
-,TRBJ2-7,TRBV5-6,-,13,CASSSHPDSEQYF,TGTGCCAGCAGCTCTCACCCCGACAGCGAGCAGTACTTC
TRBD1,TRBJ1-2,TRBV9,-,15,CASSASGTANYGYTF,TGTGCCAGCAGCGCTTCCGGGACAGCTAACTATGGCTACACCTTC
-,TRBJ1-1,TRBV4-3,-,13,CASSQDLANEAFF,TGCGCCAGCAGCCAAGATTTAGCCAACGAAGCTTTCTTT
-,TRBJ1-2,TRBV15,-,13,CATSSRQALGYTF,TGTGCCACCAGCTCTCGACAGGCCCTCGGCTACACCTTC
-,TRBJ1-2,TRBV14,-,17,CASSPHPRDGTSYGYTF,TGTGCCAGCAGCCCACACCCGAGGGACGGGACCTCCTATGGCTACACCTTC
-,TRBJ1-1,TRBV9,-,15,CASSVVGNQGTEAFF,TGTGCCAGCAGCGTAGTCGGGAACCAGGGCACTGAAGCTTTCTTT
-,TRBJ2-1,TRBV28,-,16,CASSFVFSLAYNEQFF,TGTGCCAGCAGTTTTGTTTTTTCTCTGGCCTACAATGAGCAGTTCTTC
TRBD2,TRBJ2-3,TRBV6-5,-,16,CASSYSGGRAIDTQYF,TGTGCCAGCAGTTACTCCGGCGGGAGGGCCATAGATACGCAGTATTTT
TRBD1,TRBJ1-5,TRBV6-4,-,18,CASSDQPISGTANQPQHF,TGTGCCAGCAGTGACCAACCGATTTCCGGGACAGCAAATCAGCCCCAGCATTTT
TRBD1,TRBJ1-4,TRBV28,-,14,CASSWDRAREKLFF,TGTGCCAGCAGTTGGGACAGGGCAAGAGAAAAACTGTTTTTT
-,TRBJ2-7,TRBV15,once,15,CATSRDLGVWDEQYF,TGTGCCACCAGCAGAGACCTGGGGGTTTGGGACGAGCAGTACTTC
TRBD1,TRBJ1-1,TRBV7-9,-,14,CASSSQQGDTEAFF,TGTGCCAGCAGCTCCCAGCAGGGGGACACTGAAGCTTTCTTT
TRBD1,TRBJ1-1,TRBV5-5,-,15,CASSHWDRREVGAFF,TGTGCCAGCAGCCACTGGGACAGAAGGGAAGTAGGAGCTTTCTTT
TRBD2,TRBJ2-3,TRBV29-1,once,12,CSVATSVDTQYF,TGCAGCGTGGCAACTAGCGTGGATACGCAGTATTTT
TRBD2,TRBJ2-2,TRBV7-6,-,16,CASSLVTSGVTGELFF,TGTGCCAGCAGCTTAGTGACTAGCGGGGTCACCGGGGAGCTGTTTTTT
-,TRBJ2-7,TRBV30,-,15,CAWSVPQRNYYEQYF,TGTGCCTGGAGTGTTCCCCAGCGGAACTATTACGAGCAGTACTTC
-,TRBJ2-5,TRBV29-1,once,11,CSAWWGETQYF,TGCAGCGCGTGGTGGGGGGAGACCCAGTACTTC
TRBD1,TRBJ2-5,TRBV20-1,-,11,CSARDQGAQYF,TGCAGTGCTAGAGATCAGGGGGCCCAGTACTTC
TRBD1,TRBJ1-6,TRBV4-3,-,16,CASSPYGQGVDSPLHF,TGCGCCAGCAGCCCCTACGGACAGGGAGTAGATTCACCCCTCCACTTT
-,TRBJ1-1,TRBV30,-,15,CAWTRPGARDTEAFF,TGTGCCTGGACCAGACCTGGGGCCCGGGACACTGAAGCTTTCTTT
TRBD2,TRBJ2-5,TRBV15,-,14,CATSRGLAKETQYF,TGTGCCACCAGCAGGGGACTAGCGAAAGAGACCCAGTACTTC
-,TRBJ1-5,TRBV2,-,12,CASSLEYQPQHF,TGTGCCAGCAGCCTAGAGTATCAGCCCCAGCATTTT
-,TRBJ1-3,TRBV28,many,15,CASSLVQGEGNTIYF,TGTGCCAGCAGTTTAGTTCAGGGTGAAGGAAACACCATATATTTT
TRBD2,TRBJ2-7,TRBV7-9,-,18,CASSLEPPGLAGRYEQYF,TGTGCCAGCAGCTTAGAACCCCCGGGGCTAGCGGGGCGCTACGAGCAGTACTTC
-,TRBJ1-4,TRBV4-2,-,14,CASSPAGTNEKLFF,TGTGCCAGCAGCCCGGCAGGGACTAATGAAAAACTGTTTTTT
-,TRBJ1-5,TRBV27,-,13,CASSTGTSRPQHF,TGTGCCAGCAGCACCGGGACGTCACGACCCCAGCATTTT
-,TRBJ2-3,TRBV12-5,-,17,CASGREGKQGSLDTQYF,TGTGCTAGTGGCCGAGAAGGAAAACAGGGATCGTTAGATACGCAGTATTTT
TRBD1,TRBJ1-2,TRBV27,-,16,CASKSGPDRGPYGYTF,TGTGCCAGCAAATCAGGCCCCGACAGGGGTCCCTATGGCTACACCTTC
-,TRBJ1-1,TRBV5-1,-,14,CASSPSAGDTEAFF,TGCGCCAGCAGCCCCTCCGCAGGGGACACTGAAGCTTTCTTT
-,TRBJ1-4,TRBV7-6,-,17,CASSLIPGGSRGEKLFF,TGTGCCAGCAGCTTAATCCCCGGGGGGAGTCGTGGTGAAAAACTGTTTTTT
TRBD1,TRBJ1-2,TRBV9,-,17,CASSVRRSGGLGYGYTF,TGTGCCAGCAGCGTACGCCGATCAGGGGGCCTTGGCTATGGCTACACCTTC
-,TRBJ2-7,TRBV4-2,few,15,CASSLYGPGSYEQYF,TGTGCCAGCAGCCTTTACGGCCCAGGTTCCTACGAGCAGTACTTC
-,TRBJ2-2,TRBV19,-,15,CASSKGPAGTGELFF,TGTGCCAGTAGTAAGGGACCAGCGGGCACCGGGGAGCTGTTTTTT
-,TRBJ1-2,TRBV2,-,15,CASSDGAGRYYGYTF,TGTGCCAGCAGTGACGGCGCAGGGAGATACTATGGCTACACCTTC
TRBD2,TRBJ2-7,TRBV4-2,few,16,CASSHSGTSGTHEQYF,TGTGCCAGCAGCCATTCCGGGACTAGCGGGACCCACGAGCAGTACTTC
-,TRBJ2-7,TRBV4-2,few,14,CASSQERWSYEQYF,TGTGCCAGCAGCCAAGAGCGGTGGTCCTACGAGCAGTACTTC